The sequence of this T cell receptor (beta chain) was determined in a study of CD8+ T cells in alopecia areata. Study as a whole: A regimen of oral tofacitinib, 5 to 10 mg twice daily, was given to treated patients.

Lesional scalp tissue (obtained by punch biopsy) and peripheral blood were collected from alopecia areata patients. As concerns this clone: Its antigen is unidentified.

Findings of the study overall: Among the cells sequenced in scalp samples are also the resident alphabeta T cells of normal skin. An increase in clonality over normal scalp was evident in lesional scalp, especially alopecia totalis/universalis.

V was clipped by 4 bases and J by 8 bases; unmatched bases: 11. The CDR3 spans 14 residues. CDR1 is SGDLS, CDR2 YYNGEE, per germline. cDNA prepared by RNA extraction and subsequent reverse transcription served as the template for sequencing. Profiled with immunoSEQ multiplex PCR; TCRdb holds only in-frame clones, not every one. The top ten hold roughly 16% of the sample, which has around 160,000 clones, about 89% seen once. The input for sequencing was CD8+ T cells sorted from blood, taken at week 0. The TCR was taken from a human donor with alopecia areata. The J gene is TRBJ1-1, the V gene TRBV9; TRBD1 agrees at 7 bases. The DNA for the CDR3 is TGTGCCAGCAGCCCGGGGGACAGCAAGGAAGAAGCTTTCTTT. Translating it yields CASSPGDSKEEAFF.